A selection of T cell receptor beta chains follows, all from one sample in a study of T cell changes during pregnancy in multiple sclerosis. This table comes from immunoSEQ multiplex PCR, and its TCRdb copy is limited to in-frame clones, with some not included. The table lists about 40,000 clones, approximately 94% of them singletons, with more than 1.5% in the top ten. This sample comprised peripheral blood, obtained in the third trimester of pregnancy. The origin of the receptors is a female donor with multiple sclerosis, enrolled in a pregnancy study. Each CDR3 is given with its conserved first and last residue.

V	J	CDR3
TRBV30	TRBJ1-6	CAWSVFLVGFKPNSPLHF
TRBV5-5	TRBJ1-5	CASSSTGTQSNQPQHF
TRBV6-1	TRBJ1-5	CASSVQGTQPQHF
TRBV9	TRBJ2-1	CASSAPGLRHEQFF
TRBV5-1	TRBJ1-4	CASSLERANEKLFF
TRBV6-1	TRBJ2-1	CASSEWDRSYNEQFF
TRBV4-3	TRBJ2-3	CASSQEAGGPLDTQYF
TRBV30	TRBJ1-2	CAWSVEGGVVGYTF
TRBV30	TRBJ1-5	CAWSPPGMQPQHF
TRBV19	TRBJ1-5	CASSIDGTGDNQPQHF
TRBV30	TRBJ1-1	CAWSATGNTEAFF
TRBV5-1	TRBJ2-3	CASSLGTGVRTDTQYF
TRBV6-5	TRBJ2-1	CASTNPGERQFF
TRBV27	TRBJ1-2	CASSLSGGTGDYGYTF
TRBV27	TRBJ1-2	CASSGTGRGYGYTF
TRBV7-3	TRBJ2-1	CASSRSGSVDEQFF
TRBV5-4	TRBJ2-7	CASSLFPDIGSYEQYF
TRBV5-1	TRBJ2-3	CASSLLALEDTQYF
TRBV30	TRBJ1-6	CAWSDEQIGNSPLHF
TRBV5-4	TRBJ2-5	CASSWGLAQQETQYF
TRBV4-1	TRBJ2-1	CASSQEGLLVPSNEQFF
TRBV7-9	TRBJ1-6	CASSLVIDNSPLHF
TRBV7-9	TRBJ1-4	CASRPWTGGRNEKLFF
TRBV30	TRBJ1-6	CAWSNRGTGPSPLHF
TRBV7-6	TRBJ2-7	CASSLSPSGVGRSYEQYF
TRBV15	TRBJ1-5	CATSRVIGQPQHF
TRBV12-5	TRBJ2-1	CASHRDFTYNEQFF
TRBV4-1	TRBJ1-4	CASSQDKIGVGLRLNNEKLFF
TRBV7-8	TRBJ2-1	CASSLGVDEQFF
TRBV4-3	TRBJ2-7	CASSQGATSLDYEQYF
TRBV29-1	TRBJ1-2	CSANIRQGNGYTF
TRBV6-1	TRBJ1-5	CASSESGVNQPQHF
TRBV15	TRBJ1-4	CATSRGDRGEKLFF
TRBV5-1	TRBJ2-6	CASSLQGDGANVLTF
TRBV6-6	TRBJ2-1	CASSPGEGSGGWQFF
TRBV19	TRBJ2-1	CASNLGASGNNEQFF
TRBV14	TRBJ2-3	CASSQSETGGPDTQYF
TRBV15	TRBJ2-3	CATSPGGTDTQYF
TRBV5-1	TRBJ2-2	CASSFVRGEGTSNTGELFF
TRBV2	TRBJ1-2	CASNPVLTGSYGYTF
TRBV28	TRBJ1-2	CASSSSRDRGNYGYTF
TRBV4-1	TRBJ2-1	CASSPFTSGRFPNEQFF
TRBV5-1	TRBJ2-1	CASSLGLADRPSYNEQFF
TRBV27	TRBJ2-5	CASSLSPSIQETQYF
TRBV10-3	TRBJ1-4	CAISPTGGGEKLFF
TRBV11-1	TRBJ2-5	CASRNDDRETQYF
TRBV7-8	TRBJ1-1	CASSLRHRGLDTEAFF
TRBV5-1	TRBJ2-3	CASSLAWTSGGDTQYF
TRBV7-6	TRBJ2-2	CASSYRAAGELFF
TRBV6-1	TRBJ2-1	CASSELLAGGEQFF
TRBV6-5	TRBJ2-7	CASSYHGYEQYF
TRBV15	TRBJ2-2	CATTTYESGPAGELFF
TRBV5-4	TRBJ2-5	CASSPPSQSETQYF
TRBV7-8	TRBJ1-5	CASSLFGNQPQHF
TRBV7-3	TRBJ2-3	CASSLMAPDTQYF
TRBV5-1	TRBJ2-5	CASSPGLAGGYQETQYF
TRBV6-1	TRBJ2-1	CASSGPGQVNEQFF
TRBV7-8	TRBJ2-7	CASSLTTSGYEQYF
TRBV5-8	TRBJ2-7	CASSSTGQGRGEQYF
TRBV14	TRBJ1-1	CASSPNRGEAFF